The TCR beta chain under discussion was sequenced for a study of molecular identifiers for immune sequencing clone quantification. TCRdb analysed the PCR reads with MiXCR anew, one entry per CDR3 protein. The sample lists hundreds of thousands of distinct CDR3 sequences, approximately 24% occurring once. Naive CD8 libraries used about 20,000 to 1,100,000 sorted cells and 10%, 30% or 50% RNA. As concerns this clonotype: The germline gene is not matched at one end of the junction; a read error may be the cause.

There are 18 residues in the CDR3. Germline V CDR1 and CDR2: SEHNR, FQNEAQ (reference sequence). The chain links TRBV7-9 to TRBJ2-1; 13 positions agree with TRBD2. This receptor was obtained from a human donor in good health. Some libraries in this study had Jurkat cell RNA spiked in. The sample consisted of naive CD8+ T cells from blood, with Jurkat cell RNA spiked in. Indicated subset: FACS-sorted CD8+CD4-CCR7+CD45RA+ naive T cells. The CDR3 protein is CASSLAGLAGSRYYEQLF. The CDR3 DNA sequence: TGTGCCAGCAGCTTAGCGGGACTAGCGGGGTCGCGCTACTATGAGCAGCTCTTC.